A single sample is the source of the 10 T cell receptor beta chains below, sequenced in a study of PD-1 blockade in mismatch repair-deficient tumors. Some clones are missing from TCRdb's copy, which holds only in-frame ones; the method was immunoSEQ multiplex PCR. The data show 75,000 to 85,000 clones, roughly 80% seen once. The sequencing used peripheral blood, collected 12 weeks after starting pembrolizumab. Receptors were obtained from an adult with mismatch repair-deficient cancer.

This clone was counted a few times. The rearrangement joins TRBV6-4 to TRBJ1-5; D is ambiguous. The germline gives CDR1 MRHNA, CDR2 SNTAGT. CDR3 length: 14 amino acids. V shed 7 bases and J shed 4 bases, with 14 bases lying between them. This CDR3 is CASKPQCENQPQHF. The DNA for the CDR3 is TGTGCCAGCAAACCCCAGTGCGAAAATCAGCCCCAGCATTTT.

In its sample, this clone was seen a few times. Other DNA sequences in the sample encode the same CDR3. The chain has TRBV27 and TRBJ1-5; D is undetermined. The CDR3 loop spans 13 amino acids. V was trimmed by 5 bases and J by 0 bases, leaving 5 bases between them. Germline CDR1 reads MNHEY; CDR2 reads SMNVEV (reference sequence). The CDR3 reads CASSPNSNQPQHF. The CDR3 region has the DNA TGTGCCAGCAGTCCGAATAGCAATCAGCCCCAGCATTTT.

This clone occurred once. The chain is built from TRBV12-5 and TRBJ2-6, with 7 bases aligning to TRBD1. The CDR3 spans 14 residues. CDR1 and CDR2 from the germline V gene are LGHNT and FRNRAP. Trimming removed 9 bases from V and 4 bases from J; junction bases left unmatched: 6. The CDR3 spells CASRQGTGANVLTF. CDR3 in DNA: TGTGCTAGCCGACAGGGAACCGGGGCCAACGTCCTGACTTTC.

The J gene is TRBJ2-1, the V gene TRBV5-1, with D possibly being TRBD2 (6 bases). CDR1 is SGHRS and CDR2 is YFSETQ in the germline V gene. Trimming removed 0 bases from V and 0 bases from J, with 10 bases in between. The CDR3 contains 16 residues. Here the CDR3 DNA reads TGCGCCAGCAGCTTGGGGACCGGGAGCTCCTACAATGAGCAGTTCTTC. It specifies CASSLGTGSSYNEQFF.

The chain recombines TRBV7-9 with TRBJ2-3; D perhaps matches TRBD2 (6 bases). The length of the CDR3 is 15 residues. V shed 4 bases and J shed 0 bases, with 11 bases lying between them. The germline CDR1 and CDR2 sequences are SEHNR and FQNEAQ (reference sequence). CDR3 residues: CASSWGGGSTDTQYF. DNA for the CDR3: TGTGCCAGCAGCTGGGGTGGGGGGAGCACAGATACGCAGTATTTT.

In nucleotides, the CDR3 is TGCGCCAGCAGCCAAGGCCCCCGCCAGGATGAGCAGTTCTTC. Translation: CASSQGPRQDEQFF. The V call is TRBV4-3, the J call TRBJ2-1; unclear D gene. V was trimmed by 1 base and J by 8 bases, leaving 12 bases between them. The CDR3 loop spans 14 amino acids. CDR1 is LGHNA and CDR2 is YSLEER in the germline V gene.

The chain links TRBV10-3 to TRBJ1-1; possible D gene TRBD1, 6 bases. Trimming removed 6 bases at V and 4 bases at J, with 18 bases between. From germline, CDR1 is ENHRY and CDR2 SYGVKD. The CDR3 length is 15 residues. The DNA for the CDR3 is TGTGCCATCAGCACTGATACAGGGATGGGCACTGAAGCTTTCTTT. Amino acids: CAISTDTGMGTEAFF.

This clone has a single count. CDR3 in amino acids: CASSQENRIGGRRASTDTQYF. As DNA, the CDR3 is TGCGCCAGCAGCCAAGAGAACCGGATTGGCGGGAGAAGAGCTAGCACAGATACGCAGTATTTT. This chain uses TRBV4-1 with TRBJ2-3, with 7 positions matching TRBD2. J lost 0 bases, V lost 0 bases, and 18 bases had no gene match. This CDR3 has 21 amino acids. The germline CDR1 and CDR2 sequences are MGHRA and YSYEKL.

V is TRBV5-8 and J is TRBJ1-1; the D gene is possibly TRBD1 (5 bases). Trimming removed 3 bases at V and 0 bases at J, with 12 bases between. The CDR3 spans 15 residues. In germline, CDR1 is SGHTS, CDR2 YDEGEE. In DNA form, the CDR3 reads TGTGCCAGCAGCTCCGGACGGACAATGAACACTGAAGCTTTCTTT. It specifies CASSSGRTMNTEAFF.

The J gene is TRBJ1-2, the V gene TRBV18; D perhaps matches TRBD1 (5 bases). V lost 3 bases to trimming and J lost 7 bases, with 15 bases between them. Germline lookup yields CDR1 KGHSH and CDR2 LQKENI. The CDR3 runs to 14 residues. This chain's CDR3 is CASSPLTVAGGYTF. Here the CDR3 DNA reads TGTGCCAGCTCACCTTTGACAGTGGCGGGTGGCTACACCTTC.